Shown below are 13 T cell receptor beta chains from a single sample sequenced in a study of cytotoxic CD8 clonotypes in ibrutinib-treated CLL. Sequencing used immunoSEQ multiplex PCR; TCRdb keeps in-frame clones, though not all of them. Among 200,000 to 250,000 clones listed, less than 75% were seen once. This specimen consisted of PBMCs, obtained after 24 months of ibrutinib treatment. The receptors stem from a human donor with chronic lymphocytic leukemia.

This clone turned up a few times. The CDR3 protein is CASSLDYPNEQFF. The CDR3 DNA is TGCGCCAGCAGCTTGGACTACCCTAATGAGCAGTTCTTC. V gene TRBV5-1 combines with J gene TRBJ2-1, with no clear D. Between the trimmed V and J ends, which lost 0 bases and 7 bases, there was a span of 8 bases. Germline CDR1 SGHRS, CDR2 YFSETQ. CDR3 length: 13 residues.

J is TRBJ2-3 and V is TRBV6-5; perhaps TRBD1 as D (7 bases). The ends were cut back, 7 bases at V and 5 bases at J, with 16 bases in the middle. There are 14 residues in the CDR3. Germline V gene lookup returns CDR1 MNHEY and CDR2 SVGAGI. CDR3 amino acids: CASTRDREVDTQYF. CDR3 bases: TGTGCCAGCACTCGAGACAGGGAGGTAGATACGCAGTATTTT.

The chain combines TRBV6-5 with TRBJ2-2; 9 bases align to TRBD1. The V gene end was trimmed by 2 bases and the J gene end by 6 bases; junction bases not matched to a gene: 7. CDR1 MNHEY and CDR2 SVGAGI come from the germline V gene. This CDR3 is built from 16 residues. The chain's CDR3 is CASSYNRGLFPGELFF. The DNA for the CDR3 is TGTGCCAGCAGTTACAACAGGGGGCTCTTCCCCGGGGAGCTGTTTTTT.

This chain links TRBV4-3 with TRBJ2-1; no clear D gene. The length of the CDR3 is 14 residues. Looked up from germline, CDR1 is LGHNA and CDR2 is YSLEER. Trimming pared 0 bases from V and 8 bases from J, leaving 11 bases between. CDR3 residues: CASSQDYRQDEQFF. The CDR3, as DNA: TGCGCCAGCAGCCAAGATTATCGGCAGGATGAGCAGTTCTTC.

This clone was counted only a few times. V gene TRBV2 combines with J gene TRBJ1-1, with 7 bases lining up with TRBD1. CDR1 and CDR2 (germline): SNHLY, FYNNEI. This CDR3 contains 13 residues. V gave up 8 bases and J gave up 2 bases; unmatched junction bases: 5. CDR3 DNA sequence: TGTGCCAGCGGGACAGATTTTAACACTGAAGCTTTCTTT. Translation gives CASGTDFNTEAFF.

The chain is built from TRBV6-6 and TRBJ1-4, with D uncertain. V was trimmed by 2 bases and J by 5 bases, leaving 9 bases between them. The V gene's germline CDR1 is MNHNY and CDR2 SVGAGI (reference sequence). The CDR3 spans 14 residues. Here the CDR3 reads CASSYGPANEKLFF. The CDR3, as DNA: TGTGCCAGCAGTTACGGGCCAGCGAATGAAAAACTGTTTTTT.

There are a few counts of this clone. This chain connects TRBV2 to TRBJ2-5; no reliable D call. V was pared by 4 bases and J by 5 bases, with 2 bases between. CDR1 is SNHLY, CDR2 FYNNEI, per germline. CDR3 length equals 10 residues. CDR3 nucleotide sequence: TGTGCCAGCAGTGGGGAGACCCAGTACTTC. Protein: CASSGETQYF. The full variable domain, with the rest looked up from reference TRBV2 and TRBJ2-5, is EPEVTQTPSHQVTQMGQEVILRCVPISNHLYFYWYRQILGQKVEFLVSFYNNEISEKSEIFDDQFSVERPDGSNFTLKIRSTKLEDSAMYFCASSGETQYFGPGTRLLVL.

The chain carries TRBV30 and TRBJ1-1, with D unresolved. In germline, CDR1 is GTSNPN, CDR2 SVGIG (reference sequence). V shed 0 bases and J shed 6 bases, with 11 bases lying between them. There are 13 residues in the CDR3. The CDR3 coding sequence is TGTGCCTGGAGTGTACTAAGGATGTCTGAAGCTTTCTTT. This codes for CAWSVLRMSEAFF.

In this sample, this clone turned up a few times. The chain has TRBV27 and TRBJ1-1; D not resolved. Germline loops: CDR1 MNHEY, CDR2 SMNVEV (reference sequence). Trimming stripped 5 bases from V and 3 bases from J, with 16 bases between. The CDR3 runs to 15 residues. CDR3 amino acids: CASSPPWPRDTEAFF. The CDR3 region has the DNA TGTGCCAGCAGTCCCCCGTGGCCTAGGGACACTGAAGCTTTCTTT.

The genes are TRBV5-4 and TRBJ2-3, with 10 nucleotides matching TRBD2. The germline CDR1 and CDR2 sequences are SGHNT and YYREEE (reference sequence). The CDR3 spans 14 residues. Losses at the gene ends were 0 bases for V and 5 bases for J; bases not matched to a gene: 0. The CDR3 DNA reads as TGTGCCAGCAGCTTGGGACTAGCGGGAGATACGCAGTATTTT. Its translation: CASSLGLAGDTQYF.

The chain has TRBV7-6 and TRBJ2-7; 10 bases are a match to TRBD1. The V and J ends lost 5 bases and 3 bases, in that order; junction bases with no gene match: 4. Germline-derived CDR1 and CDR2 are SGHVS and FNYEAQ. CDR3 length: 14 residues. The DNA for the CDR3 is TGTGCCAGCAGCCGAGGGACAGGGGACTACGAGCAGTACTTC. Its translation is CASSRGTGDYEQYF.

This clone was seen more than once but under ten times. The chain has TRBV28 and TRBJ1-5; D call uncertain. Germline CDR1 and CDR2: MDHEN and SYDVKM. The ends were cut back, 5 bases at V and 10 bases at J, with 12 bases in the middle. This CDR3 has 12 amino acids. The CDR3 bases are TGTGCCAGCAGTACGACTCCTCCCCCCCAGCATTTT. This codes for CASSTTPPPQHF.

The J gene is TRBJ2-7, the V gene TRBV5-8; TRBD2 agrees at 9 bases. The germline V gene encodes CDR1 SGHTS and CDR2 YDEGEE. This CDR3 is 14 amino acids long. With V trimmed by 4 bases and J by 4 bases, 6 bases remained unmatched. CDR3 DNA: TGTGCCAGCAGCCGACTAGCGGAAGTATACGAGCAGTACTTC. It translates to CASSRLAEVYEQYF.